This T cell receptor beta chain was obtained from a study of cytotoxic CD8 clonotypes in ibrutinib-treated CLL. The protocol was immunoSEQ multiplex PCR, while the TCRdb copy is restricted to in-frame clones and leaves out a portion. The sample has roughly 220,000 clones, 75% to 80% seen once. The receptor comes from a human donor with chronic lymphocytic leukemia. Sequencing used PBMCs, obtained after 12 months of ibrutinib treatment.

CDR3 nucleotide sequence: TGTGCCAGCAGTTTATCCGGAGTTGATGGGGGTAATGAGCAGTTCTTC. Protein product: CASSLSGVDGGNEQFF. J is TRBJ2-1 and V is TRBV27, with D perhaps TRBD1 or TRBD2 (5 bases each). Germline CDR1 and CDR2: MNHEY and SMNVEV (reference sequence). V dropped 0 bases and J dropped 7 bases, with 16 bases sitting between them. This CDR3 region has 16 residues.